This T cell receptor (beta chain) was identified in a study of spatial heterogeneity in lung cancer. Turning to the study itself: In raw reads, more than 9.5 appearances on average were recorded for each unique TCR and UMI combination.

Findings of the study overall: At tumor resection, ubiquitous expanded TCRs were detected in blood more often than later.

The time point was: sample taken at primary tumor resection. In each case, whole RNA from tumor, nontumor lung or frozen PBMC was sequenced unsorted. The CDR3 totals 17 residues. V dropped 2 bases and J dropped 0 bases, with 14 bases sitting between them. The V gene's germline CDR1 is KGHSH and CDR2 LQKENI. In the library, each TCR cDNA molecule bore its own unique molecular identifier. Via MiXCR, TCRdb re-called the 5' RACE reads, giving one row per CDR3 protein. In the table there are 40,000 to 45,000 distinct CDR3 sequences, 6% to 7.5% of which are singletons. This clonotype was observed at least ten times. Its antigen is not known.

The rearrangement uses TRBV18 and TRBJ1-5; D is undetermined. The material sequenced was PBMCs, taken at surgery. The TCR was taken from a female donor with early-stage non-small cell lung cancer. The CDR3 DNA reads as TGTGCCAGCTCACCAGATAGCGGCCATTATAGCAATCAGCCCCAGCATTTT. Its protein product is CASSPDSGHYSNQPQHF.